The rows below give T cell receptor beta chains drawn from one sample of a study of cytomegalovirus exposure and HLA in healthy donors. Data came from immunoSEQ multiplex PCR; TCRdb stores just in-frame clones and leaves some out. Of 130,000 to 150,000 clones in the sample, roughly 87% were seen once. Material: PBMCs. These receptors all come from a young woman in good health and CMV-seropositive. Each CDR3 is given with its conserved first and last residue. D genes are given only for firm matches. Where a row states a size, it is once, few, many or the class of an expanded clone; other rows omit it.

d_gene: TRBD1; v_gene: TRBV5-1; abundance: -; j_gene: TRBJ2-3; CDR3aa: CASSLGTGSVTDTQYF; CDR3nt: TGCGCCAGCAGCTTAGGGACAGGGTCGGTAACAGATACGCAGTATTTT
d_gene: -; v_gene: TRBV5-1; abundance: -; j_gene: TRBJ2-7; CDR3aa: CASRMGQAYEQYF; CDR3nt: TGCGCCAGTCGGATGGGGCAGGCCTACGAGCAGTACTTC
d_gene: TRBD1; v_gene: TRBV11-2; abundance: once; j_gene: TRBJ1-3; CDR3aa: CASSLSGTGRSGNTIYF; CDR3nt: TGTGCCAGCAGCTTGTCCGGGACAGGGCGCTCTGGAAACACCATATATTTT
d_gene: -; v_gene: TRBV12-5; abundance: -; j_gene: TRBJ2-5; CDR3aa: CASGLVGGAETQYF; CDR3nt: TGTGCTAGTGGTTTGGTAGGAGGGGCTGAGACCCAGTACTTC
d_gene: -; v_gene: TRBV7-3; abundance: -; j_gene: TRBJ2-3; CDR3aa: CASSKGQFSTDTQYF; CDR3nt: TGTGCCAGCAGCAAAGGACAGTTTAGCACAGATACGCAGTATTTT
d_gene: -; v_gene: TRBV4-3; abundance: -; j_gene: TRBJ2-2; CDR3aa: CASSQDSSWGELFF; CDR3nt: TGCGCCAGCAGCCAAGATTCTAGTTGGGGGGAGCTGTTTTTT
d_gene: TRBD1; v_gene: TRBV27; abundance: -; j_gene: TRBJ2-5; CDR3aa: CASSSRGETQYF; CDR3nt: TGTGCCAGCAGTTCCAGGGGGGAGACCCAGTACTTC
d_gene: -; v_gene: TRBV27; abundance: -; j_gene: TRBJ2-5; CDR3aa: CASRPLAPFEETQYF; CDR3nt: TGTGCCAGCAGGCCGTTGGCCCCGTTTGAAGAGACCCAGTACTTC
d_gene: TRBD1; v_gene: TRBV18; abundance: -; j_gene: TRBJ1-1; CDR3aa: CASSADRAAFF; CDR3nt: TGTGCCAGCTCAGCAGACAGGGCCGCTTTCTTT
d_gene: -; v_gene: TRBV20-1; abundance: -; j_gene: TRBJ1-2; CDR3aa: CSARISGSGSF; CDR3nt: TGCAGTGCTAGGATTAGCGGCAGCGGTTCCTTC
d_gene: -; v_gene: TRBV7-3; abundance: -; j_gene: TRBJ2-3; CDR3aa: CASSRGLESDTQYF; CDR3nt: TGTGCCAGCAGCCGGGGACTGGAGTCGGATACGCAGTATTTT